These 27 T cell receptor beta chains share one sample of origin, sequenced in a study of T cells after yellow fever vaccination. TCRdb fed the 5' RACE reads into MiXCR, producing one record per CDR3 protein. The table includes around 140,000 distinct CDR3 sequences, just over 6.5% detected once. The material sequenced was CD4+ T cells sorted from PBMCs, taken 10 days after the yellow fever booster vaccination. The receptor set was obtained from a man aged 30 to 45 who received the YFV17D yellow fever vaccine.

This clonotype has a count of ten or more. The V gene is TRBV6-5, the J gene TRBJ2-1; D not resolved. V gave up 2 bases and J gave up 1 base, with 12 bases separating them. CDR3 size: 16 residues. CDR1 is MNHEY, CDR2 SVGAGI, per germline. The CDR3 loop reads CASSYKAALSYNEQFF. The CDR3 coding sequence is TGTGCCAGCAGTTACAAGGCAGCCCTTTCCTACAATGAGCAGTTCTTC.

This clonotype was observed at least ten times. The chain uses TRBV7-2 and TRBJ1-4; D not resolved. The V end was cut by 1 base, the J end by 10 bases, with 4 bases between. Germline loops: CDR1 SGHTA, CDR2 FQGNSA. The CDR3 spans 11 residues. The CDR3 DNA sequence: TGTGCCAGCAGCTTAGGGGTAAAACTGTTTTTT. Residues: CASSLGVKLFF.

In its sample, this clonotype was seen many times. V and J are TRBV12-3 or TRBV12-4 and TRBJ2-2; 7 nucleotides agree with TRBD1. The CDR3 has 18 amino acids. Trimming took 3 bases from V and 3 from J; bases not matched to a gene: 13. Written as DNA, the CDR3 is TGTGCCAGCAGTTTCGCCCGACGACAGGGAAGAGACACCGGGGAGCTGTTTTTT. Encoded protein: CASSFARRQGRDTGELFF.

The sample holds many counts of this clonotype. This CDR3 is CASRPPGQGFTGELFF. Here the CDR3 DNA reads TGTGCCAGCAGGCCACCGGGACAGGGGTTCACCGGGGAGCTGTTTTTT. This rearrangement joins TRBV7-2 to TRBJ2-2, with 10 nucleotides matching TRBD1. V shed 6 bases and J 4 bases; nucleotides not matched to a gene: 8. The CDR3 runs 16 residues. Germline V gives CDR1 SGHTA, CDR2 FQGNSA.

This clonotype was recorded at least ten times. V gene TRBV5-1 combines with J gene TRBJ2-3; maybe TRBD1 (6 bases). V was cut by 0 bases and J by 0 bases, with 11 bases left in between. From germline, CDR1 is SGHRS and CDR2 YFSETQ. There are 16 residues in the CDR3. This chain's CDR3 is CASSLGLDSSTDTQYF. The CDR3 region has the DNA TGCGCCAGCAGCTTGGGGTTGGACAGCAGCACAGATACGCAGTATTTT.

The rearrangement links TRBV7-3 to TRBJ2-3; D is unclear. V was shortened by 0 bases and J by 5 bases, with 6 bases between the two germline ends. CDR1 is SGHTA, CDR2 FQGTGA, per germline. The CDR3 is 13 residues long. CDR3 loop: CASSLTLGDTQYF. CDR3 in DNA: TGTGCCAGCAGCTTAACCCTCGGAGATACGCAGTATTTT.

This clonotype was recorded many times. J is TRBJ1-2 and V is TRBV11-2, with 8 bases aligning to TRBD1. The CDR3 is 16 amino acids. Germline V gene sequence: CDR1 SGHAT, CDR2 FQNNGV. The V segment lost 4 bases and the J segment 2 bases; nucleotides outside the gene matches: 9. CDR3 coding DNA: TGTGCCAGCAGCTCCGGGACAGGATCGATAAACTATGGCTACACCTTC. Translated, it gives CASSSGTGSINYGYTF.

This clonotype was detected many times. The chain is built from TRBV4-3 and TRBJ2-7; 7 bases line up with TRBD2. Germline values: CDR1 LGHNA, CDR2 YSLEER. This CDR3 is 15 amino acids long. Trimming removed 3 bases from V and 0 bases from J; junction bases left unmatched: 5. CDR3 region: CASSHGTTDSYEQYF. CDR3 sequence (DNA): TGCGCCAGCAGCCATGGGACTACGGACTCCTACGAGCAGTACTTC.

This clonotype was seen ten or more times. V and J are TRBV7-9 and TRBJ1-2; TRBD1 might be the D (5 bases). Germline assignment: CDR1 SEHNR and CDR2 FQNEAQ (reference sequence). The length of the CDR3 is 13 residues. V was pared by 1 base and J by 2 bases, with 5 bases between. The CDR3 DNA reads TGTGCCAGCAGCTTAGGACAGAACTATGGCTACACCTTC. Protein sequence: CASSLGQNYGYTF.

This clonotype was observed many times. The V gene is TRBV11-3, the J gene TRBJ2-1; D uncertain. The CDR3 is 13 residues long. Trimming shortened V by 5 bases and J by 4 bases, and 9 bases separated the two germline ends. Germline lookup yields CDR1 SGHNT and CDR2 YENEEA. The CDR3 loop is CASSLMGYNEQFF. As DNA, the CDR3 is TGTGCCAGCAGCCTCATGGGATACAATGAGCAGTTCTTC.

This clonotype was recorded many times. The chain joins TRBV27 to TRBJ1-5; 8 bases agree with TRBD1. After removal of 3 bases from V and 4 bases from J, the junction contained 5 bases not matched to a gene. CDR1 is MNHEY and CDR2 is SMNVEV in the germline V gene (reference sequence). CDR3 length: 15 amino acids. Here the CDR3 DNA reads TGTGCCAGCAGTTTCGGGACAGGAAAAAATCAGCCCCAGCATTTT. Amino acids: CASSFGTGKNQPQHF.

In this sample, this clonotype turned up a few times. V and J are TRBV12-3 or TRBV12-4 and TRBJ1-1; TRBD1 is a possible D gene (5 bases). V was shortened by 5 bases and J by 13 bases, with 14 bases between the two germline ends. The CDR3 is 11 residues long. The CDR3 is CASSNGPQGFF. The CDR3 nucleotides are TGTGCCAGCAGTAACGGGCCGCAGGGTTTCTTT.

About this clonotype: Being one base from a much bigger clone, this may be a read error. CDR3 sequence reads: CASSIQTGHEETQYF. The CDR3 DNA reads TGTGCCAGCAGCATCCAAACGGGACACGAAGAGACCCAGTACTTC. V and J are TRBV7-2 and TRBJ2-5; weak D call: TRBD1 (6 bases). The CDR3 is 15 amino acids. Per the germline V gene, CDR1 is SGHTA and CDR2 is FQGNSA. Trimming removed 5 bases from V and 3 bases from J, with 16 bases in between.

With respect to this clonotype: A read error is possible here, since a much larger clone lies one base away. The rearrangement uses TRBV10-1 and TRBJ2-2; TRBD2 might be the D (6 bases). The CDR3 length is 14 residues. Germline V gene lookup returns CDR1 WNHNN and CDR2 SYGVQD (reference sequence). The CDR3 region is CASSRLGSTGEQFF. CDR3 sequence (DNA): TGCGCCAGCAGTCGACTAGGGAGCACCGGGGAGCAGTTTTTT.

As concerns this clonotype: This could be a read error, since a much larger clone is one nucleotide away. The chain is built from TRBV5-1 and TRBJ2-3; D uncertain. This CDR3 is built from 14 residues. V gave up 4 bases and J gave up 5 bases, with 14 bases separating them. The V gene's germline CDR1 is SGHRS and CDR2 YFSETQ. The CDR3 nucleotides read TGCGCCAGCAGCGCCGCGACCCGAGGAGATACGCAGTATTTT. Translating gives CASSAATRGDTQYF.

The chain recombines TRBV7-9 with TRBJ1-1, with 9 bases identical to TRBD1. The J segment lost 6 bases and the V segment lost 3 bases, leaving 5 bases of the junction unmatched. Germline CDR1 reads SEHNR; CDR2 reads FQNEAQ (reference sequence). This CDR3 comprises 14 residues. The DNA of the CDR3 is TGTGCCAGCAGCTTTCCGGACAGGGGTCCTGAAGCTTTCTTT. It translates to CASSFPDRGPEAFF.

This clonotype was detected ten times or more. This chain connects TRBV5-1 to TRBJ2-5, with D perhaps matching TRBD2 (5 bases). Between the trimmed V and J ends, which lost 0 bases and 5 bases, there was a span of 11 bases. Germline V CDR1 and CDR2: SGHRS, YFSETQ. This CDR3 is 14 amino acids long. CDR3 DNA sequence: TGCGCCAGCAGCTTGGCTAGCATAGGGGAGACCCAGTACTTC. Amino acid sequence: CASSLASIGETQYF.

This clonotype was seen repeatedly, ten times or more. This rearrangement joins TRBV6-2 or TRBV6-3 to TRBJ1-2; 8 nucleotides line up with TRBD1. Trimming cost V 8 bases and J 2 bases; bases outside gene matches: 4. This CDR3 is built from 13 residues. From germline, CDR1 is MNHEY and CDR2 SVGEGT. The CDR3 sequence is CASRRQGNYGYTF. The CDR3 bases are TGTGCCAGCCGACGACAGGGGAACTATGGCTACACCTTC.

This clonotype was recorded at least ten times. The rearrangement links TRBV28 to TRBJ2-3; 13 bases are a match to TRBD2. Looked up from germline, CDR1 is MDHEN and CDR2 is SYDVKM. The ends lost 2 bases at V and 6 bases at J; junction bases unmatched: 5. There are 16 residues in the CDR3. CDR3 sequence (DNA): TGTGCCAGCAGTTTAGGAGGACTAGCGGGAGTGGATACGCAGTATTTT. Encoded protein: CASSLGGLAGVDTQYF.

V gene TRBV25-1 combines with J gene TRBJ1-3; D is unclear. V lost 11 bases and J 3 bases, leaving 8 bases between the germline ends. CDR1 and CDR2 (germline): MGHDK, SYGVNS. The CDR3 extends over 11 amino acids. CDR3 sequence: CASAVGNTIYF. The CDR3 coding sequence is TGTGCCTCGGCGGTTGGAAACACCATATATTTT.

The chain has TRBV9 and TRBJ2-2; D is perhaps TRBD1 (6 bases). V was shortened by 3 bases and J by 6 bases, with 12 bases between the two germline ends. CDR1 is SGDLS and CDR2 is YYNGEE in the germline V gene. This CDR3 has 14 amino acids. Written as DNA, the CDR3 is TGTGCCAGCAGCGCTCAAGGACAGCCCGGGGAGCTGTTTTTT. It yields the protein CASSAQGQPGELFF.

This clonotype occurred a few times. This sequence joins TRBV30 and TRBJ1-3, with TRBD1 as a possible D gene (5 bases). The germline gives CDR1 GTSNPN, CDR2 SVGIG (reference sequence). This CDR3 comprises 11 residues. Trimming took 5 bases from V and 9 from J, leaving 11 bases between them. CDR3 DNA sequence: TGTGCCTGGGCTTCCGGGGGCACCATATATTTT. Residues: CAWASGGTIYF.

This clonotype was picked up many times. The CDR3 DNA sequence: TGTGCCAGCAGCCATCAGACAGGGCAACTCTACGAGCAGTACTTC. Translated: CASSHQTGQLYEQYF. This chain connects TRBV7-2 to TRBJ2-7; TRBD1 matches at 7 bases. With 5 bases clipped from V and 3 bases from J, the junction kept 10 bases outside the gene matches. The CDR3 runs 15 residues. Looked up from germline, CDR1 is SGHTA and CDR2 is FQGNSA.

This clonotype was found many times. In DNA, the CDR3 is TGTGCCAGCAGTTACAGGAGTGGAAGCGAGCAGTACTTC. It yields the protein CASSYRSGSEQYF. The rearrangement links TRBV6-5 to TRBJ2-7; D is uncertain. The V and J ends lost 2 bases and 6 bases respectively, with 11 bases between them. The CDR3 is 13 residues long. Germline V lookup: CDR1 MNHEY, CDR2 SVGAGI.

The sample holds many counts of this clonotype. The chain combines TRBV7-2 with TRBJ2-3; D not certain. The V end was cut by 8 bases, the J end by 7 bases, with 22 bases between. This CDR3 region has 15 residues. Germline V gives CDR1 SGHTA, CDR2 FQGNSA. The chain's CDR3 is CASGPSVVTQNTQYF. The DNA of the CDR3 is TGTGCCAGCGGACCGAGTGTAGTTACCCAGAATACGCAGTATTTT.

This clonotype was detected many times. The genes are TRBV28 and TRBJ1-2; unclear D gene. CDR1 and CDR2 from the germline V gene are MDHEN and SYDVKM. Between the trimmed V and J ends, which lost 4 bases and 3 bases, there was a span of 12 bases. This CDR3 is 14 amino acids long. CDR3 region: CASSSAAGYYGYTF. In nucleotides, the CDR3 is TGTGCCAGCAGTTCGGCGGCGGGCTACTATGGCTACACCTTC.

The V call is TRBV5-5, the J call TRBJ2-5; 14 positions agree with TRBD2. Looked up from germline, CDR1 is SGHKS and CDR2 is YYEKEE (reference sequence). J gave up 4 bases and V 3 bases, and 2 bases lay outside the gene matches. The CDR3 extends over 15 amino acids. This chain's CDR3 is CASSWGLAGVETQYF. The CDR3, as DNA: TGTGCCAGCAGCTGGGGACTAGCGGGAGTAGAGACCCAGTACTTC.